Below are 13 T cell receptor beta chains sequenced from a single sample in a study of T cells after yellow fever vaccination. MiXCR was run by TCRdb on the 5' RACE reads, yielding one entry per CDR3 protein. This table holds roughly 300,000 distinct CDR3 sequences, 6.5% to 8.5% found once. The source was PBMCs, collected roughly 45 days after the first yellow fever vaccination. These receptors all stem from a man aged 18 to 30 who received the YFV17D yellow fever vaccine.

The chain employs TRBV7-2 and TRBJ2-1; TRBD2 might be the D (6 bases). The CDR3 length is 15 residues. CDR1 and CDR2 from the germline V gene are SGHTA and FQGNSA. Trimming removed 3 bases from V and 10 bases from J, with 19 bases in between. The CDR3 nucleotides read TGTGCCAGCAGCTTGGCGGGACTGCCCCCAAGGGAGCAGTTCTTC. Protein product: CASSLAGLPPREQFF.

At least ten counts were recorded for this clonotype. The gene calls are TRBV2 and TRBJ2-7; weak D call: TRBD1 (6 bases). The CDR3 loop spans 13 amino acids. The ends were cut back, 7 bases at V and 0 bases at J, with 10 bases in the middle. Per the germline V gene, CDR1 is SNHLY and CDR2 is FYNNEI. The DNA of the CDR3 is TGTGCCAGCACCCGACAGGACTCCTACGAGCAGTACTTC. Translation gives CASTRQDSYEQYF. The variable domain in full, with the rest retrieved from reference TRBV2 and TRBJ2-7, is EPEVTQTPSHQVTQMGQEVILRCVPISNHLYFYWYRQILGQKVEFLVSFYNNEISEKSEIFDDQFSVERPDGSNFTLKIRSTKLEDSAMYFCASTRQDSYEQYFGPGTRLTVT.

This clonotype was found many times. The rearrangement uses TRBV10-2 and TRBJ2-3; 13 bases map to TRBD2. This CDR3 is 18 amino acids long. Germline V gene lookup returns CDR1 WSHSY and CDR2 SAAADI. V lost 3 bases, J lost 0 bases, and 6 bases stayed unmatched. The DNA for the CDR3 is TGCGCCAGCAGTGACCTGGGACTAGCGGGGCCTAGCACAGATACGCAGTATTTT. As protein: CASSDLGLAGPSTDTQYF.

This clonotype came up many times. The CDR3 sequence: CASSFVGGQSYEQYF. The CDR3 DNA reads as TGCGCCAGCAGCTTTGTGGGGGGACAGTCCTACGAGCAGTACTTC. This chain joins TRBV5-1 and TRBJ2-7; D is possibly TRBD1 (7 bases). The CDR3 totals 15 residues. Per the germline V gene, CDR1 is SGHRS and CDR2 is YFSETQ. With 2 bases removed from V and 1 base from J, the gap between germline ends came to 13 bases.

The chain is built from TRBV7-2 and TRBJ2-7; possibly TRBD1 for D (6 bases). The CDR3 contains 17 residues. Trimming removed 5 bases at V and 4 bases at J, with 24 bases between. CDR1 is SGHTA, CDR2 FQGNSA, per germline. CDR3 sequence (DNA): TGTGCCAGCAGCATTCCCAGGGGTCTGCCGGGGCAGTACGAGCAGTACGTC. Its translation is CASSIPRGLPGQYEQYV.

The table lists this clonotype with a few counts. Here the CDR3 reads CATSRDRDGGRTDTQYF. The DNA for the CDR3 is TGTGCCACCAGCAGAGATCGGGACGGGGGCCGCACAGATACGCAGTATTTT. This chain uses TRBV15 with TRBJ2-3, with D perhaps given as TRBD1 or TRBD2 (6 bases each). The germline gives CDR1 LNHNV, CDR2 YYDKDF (reference sequence). The CDR3 totals 17 residues. Trimming removed 0 bases from V and 1 base from J, with 14 bases in between.

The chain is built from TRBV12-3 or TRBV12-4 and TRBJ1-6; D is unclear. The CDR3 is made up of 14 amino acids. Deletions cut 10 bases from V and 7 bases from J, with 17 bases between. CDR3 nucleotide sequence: TGTGCCACCGCACCTGAGGGTGGGAATTCACCCCTCCACTTT. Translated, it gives CATAPEGGNSPLHF.

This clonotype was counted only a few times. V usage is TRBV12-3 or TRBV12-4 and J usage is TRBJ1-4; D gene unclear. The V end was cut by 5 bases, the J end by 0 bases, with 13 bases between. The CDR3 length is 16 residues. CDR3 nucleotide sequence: TGTGCCAGCAGTGATGCCGCAGCTGCAACTAATGAAAAACTGTTTTTT. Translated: CASSDAAAATNEKLFF.

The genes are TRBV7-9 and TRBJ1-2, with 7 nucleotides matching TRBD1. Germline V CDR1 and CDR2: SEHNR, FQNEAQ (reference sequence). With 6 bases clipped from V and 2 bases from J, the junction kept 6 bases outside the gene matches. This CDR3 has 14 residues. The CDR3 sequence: CASRLGQSNYGYTF. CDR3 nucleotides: TGTGCCAGCAGGCTGGGACAGTCAAACTATGGCTACACCTTC.

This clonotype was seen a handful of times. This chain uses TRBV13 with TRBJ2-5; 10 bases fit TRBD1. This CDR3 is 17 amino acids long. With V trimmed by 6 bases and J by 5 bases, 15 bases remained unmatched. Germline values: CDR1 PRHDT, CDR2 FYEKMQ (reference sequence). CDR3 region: CASSEFLGTGVVETQYF. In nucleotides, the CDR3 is TGTGCCAGCAGTGAATTTCTCGGGACAGGGGTAGTGGAGACCCAGTACTTC.

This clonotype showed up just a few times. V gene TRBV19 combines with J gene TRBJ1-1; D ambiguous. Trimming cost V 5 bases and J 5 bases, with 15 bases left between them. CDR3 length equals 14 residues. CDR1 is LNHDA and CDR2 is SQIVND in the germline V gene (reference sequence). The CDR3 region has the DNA TGTGCCAGTAGTGTTTTAGGAGTCGGGACTGAAGCTTTCTTT. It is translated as CASSVLGVGTEAFF.

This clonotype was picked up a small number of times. CDR3 region: CASSQGQGGIIGNTIYF. DNA of the CDR3: TGTGCCAGCAGCCAAGGCCAGGGAGGAATAATAGGAAACACCATATATTTT. The chain joins TRBV7-9 to TRBJ1-3; D is perhaps TRBD1 (5 bases). This CDR3 spans 17 amino acids. Per germline, CDR1 SEHNR and CDR2 FQNEAQ (reference sequence). V was pared by 5 bases and J by 4 bases, with 21 bases between.

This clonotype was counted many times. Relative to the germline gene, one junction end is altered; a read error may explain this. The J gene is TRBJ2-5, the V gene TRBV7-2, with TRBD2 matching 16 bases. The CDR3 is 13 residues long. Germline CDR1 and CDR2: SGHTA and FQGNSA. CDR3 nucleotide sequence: TGTGCCAGCAGCGCGGGACTAGCGGGGGGGTCAGACTTC. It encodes CASSAGLAGGSDF. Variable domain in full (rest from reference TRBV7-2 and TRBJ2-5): GAGVSQSPSNKVTEKGKDVELRCDPISGHTALYWYRQSLGQGLEFLIYFQGNSAPDKSGLPSDRFSAERTGGSVSTLTIQRTQQEDSAVYLCASSAGLAGGSDFGPGTRLLVL.